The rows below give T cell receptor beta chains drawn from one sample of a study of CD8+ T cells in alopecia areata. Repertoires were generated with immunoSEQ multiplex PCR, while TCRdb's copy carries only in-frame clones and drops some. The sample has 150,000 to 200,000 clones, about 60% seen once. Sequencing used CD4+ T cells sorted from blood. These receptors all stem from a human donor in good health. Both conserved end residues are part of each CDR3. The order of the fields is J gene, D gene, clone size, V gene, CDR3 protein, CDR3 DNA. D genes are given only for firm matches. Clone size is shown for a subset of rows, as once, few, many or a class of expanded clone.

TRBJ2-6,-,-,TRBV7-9,CASSTRQGREGANVLTF,TGTGCCAGCAGCACCAGACAGGGCCGGGAGGGGGCCAACGTCCTGACTTTC
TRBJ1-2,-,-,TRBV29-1,CSVERGRIYGYTF,TGCAGCGTTGAAAGAGGGCGTATCTATGGCTACACCTTC
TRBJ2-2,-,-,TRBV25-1,CASSPRRGPSTGELFF,TGTGCCAGCAGTCCCAGGCGGGGACCCTCCACCGGGGAGCTGTTTTTT
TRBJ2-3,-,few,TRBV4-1,CASSQVQDTQYF,TGCGCCAGCAGCCAAGTGCAAGATACGCAGTATTTT
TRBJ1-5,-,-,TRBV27,CASSLRGSNQPQHF,TGTGCCAGCAGTTTAAGGGGTAGCAATCAGCCCCAGCATTTT
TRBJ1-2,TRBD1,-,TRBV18,CASSREVTGEDGYTF,TGTGCCAGCTCACGGGAAGTAACAGGGGAGGACGGCTACACCTTC
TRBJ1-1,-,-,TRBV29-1,CSVQTRALNTEAFF,TGCAGCGTCCAAACAAGGGCACTGAACACTGAAGCTTTCTTT
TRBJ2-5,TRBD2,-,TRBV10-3,CASGLAGATQYF,TGTGCCAGCGGACTAGCGGGAGCGACCCAGTACTTC
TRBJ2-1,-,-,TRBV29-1,CSVTSGATYNEQFF,TGCAGCGTTACCTCAGGGGCTACCTACAATGAGCAGTTCTTC
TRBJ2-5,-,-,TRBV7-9,CASSSPRGPSETQYF,TGTGCCAGCAGCTCCCCGAGAGGCCCCTCGGAGACCCAGTACTTC
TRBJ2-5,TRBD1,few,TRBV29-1,CSVGQGGGETQYF,TGCAGCGTCGGACAGGGGGGGGGAGAGACCCAGTACTTC
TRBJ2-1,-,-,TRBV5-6,CASSLGQARESGQFF,TGTGCCAGCAGCTTGGGGCAGGCCCGAGAAAGTGGGCAGTTCTTC
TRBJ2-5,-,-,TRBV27,CASSYSMSGETQYF,TGTGCCAGCAGTTACTCCATGTCCGGGGAGACCCAGTACTTC
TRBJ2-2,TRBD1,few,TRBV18,CASSELPGQGTTGELFF,TGTGCCAGCTCGGAACTCCCGGGACAGGGGACCACCGGGGAGCTGTTTTTT
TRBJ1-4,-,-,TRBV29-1,CSVLGDSDEKLFF,TGCAGCGTTCTAGGGGACTCGGATGAAAAACTGTTTTTT
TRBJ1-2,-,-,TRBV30,CAWRPRVWQGDNGYTF,TGTGCCTGGAGGCCCCGGGTGTGGCAGGGAGATAATGGCTACACCTTC
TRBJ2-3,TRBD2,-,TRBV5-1,CASSPSGRDTQYF,TGCGCCAGCAGCCCTAGCGGGAGGGATACGCAGTATTTT
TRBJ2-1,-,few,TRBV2,CASSEALRGNNEQFF,TGTGCCAGCAGTGAAGCGCTTCGGGGAAACAATGAGCAGTTCTTC
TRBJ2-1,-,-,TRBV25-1,CASSQRQGSYNEQFF,TGTGCCAGCAGTCAAAGGCAGGGATCCTACAATGAGCAGTTCTTC
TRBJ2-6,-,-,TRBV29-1,CSGEFSGANVLTF,TGCAGCGGGGAATTCTCTGGGGCCAACGTCCTGACTTTC
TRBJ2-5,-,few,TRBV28,CASSQMGGRETQYF,TGTGCCAGCAGTCAAATGGGGGGGCGAGAGACCCAGTACTTC
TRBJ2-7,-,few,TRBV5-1,CASSLVVSSYEQYF,TGCGCCAGCAGCTTGGTGGTGAGCTCCTACGAGCAGTACTTC
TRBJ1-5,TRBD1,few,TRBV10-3,CAISGTGVSNQPQHF,TGTGCCATCAGCGGGACAGGAGTTAGCAATCAGCCCCAGCATTTT
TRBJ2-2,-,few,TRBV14,CASSQRFANTGELFF,TGTGCCAGCAGCCAGCGTTTCGCGAACACCGGGGAGCTGTTTTTT
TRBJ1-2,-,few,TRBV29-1,CSVEDKIGVLHYGYTF,TGCAGCGTTGAAGATAAGATCGGCGTTCTCCACTATGGCTACACCTTC
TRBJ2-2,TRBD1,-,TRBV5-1,CASSPSGQGGTGELFF,TGCGCCAGCAGCCCGTCCGGACAGGGTGGGACCGGGGAGCTGTTTTTT
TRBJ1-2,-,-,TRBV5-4,CASSLGGTAGKVDGYTF,TGTGCCAGCAGCTTGGGGGGGACGGCAGGGAAGGTCGATGGCTACACCTTC
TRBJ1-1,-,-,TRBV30,CAWNHRDKWAFF,TGTGCCTGGAATCACCGGGACAAATGGGCTTTCTTT
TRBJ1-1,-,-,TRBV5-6,CASSLSLNQAMNTEAFF,TGTGCCAGCAGCTTGAGTCTGAACCAAGCCATGAACACTGAAGCTTTCTTT
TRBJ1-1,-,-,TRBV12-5,CASGLILGLSNTEAFF,TGTGCTAGTGGTTTAATCTTAGGGTTATCGAACACTGAAGCTTTCTTT
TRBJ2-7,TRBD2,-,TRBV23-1,CASSQGSGRYEQYF,TGCGCCAGCAGTCAGGGGAGCGGGAGGTACGAGCAGTACTTC
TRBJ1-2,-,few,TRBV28,CASSLAHQPRMWYTF,TGTGCCAGCAGTTTGGCTCACCAACCGAGGATGTGGTACACCTTC
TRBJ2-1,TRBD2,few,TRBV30,CARSTGGRALFF,TGTGCCCGATCTACGGGGGGGAGGGCCCTCTTCTTC
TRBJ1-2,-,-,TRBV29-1,CSVERTRPSYGYTF,TGCAGCGTTGAACGGACCCGGCCCTCCTATGGCTACACCTTC
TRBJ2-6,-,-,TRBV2,CASKFIDSGANVLTF,TGTGCCAGCAAATTCATCGACTCTGGGGCCAACGTCCTGACTTTC
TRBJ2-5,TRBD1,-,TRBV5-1,CASSFRTGEETQYF,TGCGCCAGCAGCTTTAGGACAGGGGAAGAGACCCAGTACTTC
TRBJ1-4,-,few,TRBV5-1,CASSRGSGEKLFF,TGCGCCAGCAGCAGGGGAAGCGGAGAAAAACTGTTTTTT
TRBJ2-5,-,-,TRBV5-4,CASSYGTGEETQYF,TGTGCCAGCAGCTACGGGACTGGGGAGGAGACCCAGTACTTC
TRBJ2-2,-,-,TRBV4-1,CASTGLAVTGELFF,TGCGCCAGCACAGGGCTAGCAGTTACCGGGGAGCTGTTTTTT
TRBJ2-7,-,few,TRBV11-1,CASSLTEYEQYF,TGTGCCAGCAGCTTGACAGAATACGAGCAGTACTTC
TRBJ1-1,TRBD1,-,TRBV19,CASTRDRGQTEAFF,TGTGCCAGTACCAGAGACAGGGGGCAAACTGAAGCTTTCTTT
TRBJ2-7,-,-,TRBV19,CASLYRLAIEAEQYF,TGTGCCAGCCTCTACCGCTTAGCGATAGAGGCCGAGCAGTACTTC
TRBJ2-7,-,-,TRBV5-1,CASSLEAGAYYEQYF,TGCGCCAGCAGCTTGGAAGCAGGGGCGTACTACGAGCAGTACTTC
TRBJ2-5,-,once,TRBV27,CASSLERGRETQYF,TGTGCCAGCAGCTTGGAAAGGGGCAGGGAGACCCAGTACTTC
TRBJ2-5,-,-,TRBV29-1,CSVEQGQETQYF,TGCAGCGTTGAACAGGGCCAAGAGACCCAGTACTTC
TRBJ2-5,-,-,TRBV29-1,CSVAGVQETQYF,TGCAGCGTTGCGGGGGTCCAAGAGACCCAGTACTTC
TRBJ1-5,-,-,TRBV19,CASSIEGLWQPQHF,TGTGCCAGTAGTATAGAAGGGTTATGGCAGCCCCAGCATTTT
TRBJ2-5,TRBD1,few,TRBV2,CASNGQGGLEETQYF,TGTGCCAGCAATGGACAGGGGGGATTAGAAGAGACCCAGTACTTC
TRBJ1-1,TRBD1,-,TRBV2,CASRSTGEGTEAFF,TGTGCCAGCAGAAGTACAGGGGAGGGCACTGAAGCTTTCTTT
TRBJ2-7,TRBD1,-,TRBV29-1,CSVEDWDREQYF,TGCAGCGTTGAAGATTGGGACAGGGAGCAGTACTTC
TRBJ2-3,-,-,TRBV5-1,CASSLDQGGFGTDTQYF,TGCGCCAGCAGCTTGGACCAGGGAGGATTCGGCACAGATACGCAGTATTTT
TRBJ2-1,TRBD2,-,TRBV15,CATSRDSSGTVGVF,TGTGCCACCAGCAGAGACTCTAGCGGGACTGTCGGGGTCTTC
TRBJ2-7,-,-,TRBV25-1,CASSGTGSYEQYF,TGTGCCAGCAGTGGGACGGGCTCCTACGAGCAGTACTTC
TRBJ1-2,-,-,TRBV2,CASSVSRNYGYTF,TGTGCCAGCAGTGTGTCGCGAAACTATGGCTACACCTTC
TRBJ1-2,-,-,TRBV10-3,CAISGTGNYGYTF,TGTGCCATCAGTGGAACAGGGAACTATGGCTACACCTTC
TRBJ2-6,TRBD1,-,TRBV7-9,CASSSGQSGANVLTF,TGTGCCAGCAGCTCGGGACAGTCTGGGGCCAACGTCCTGACTTTC
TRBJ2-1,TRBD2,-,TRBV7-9,CASSLGLAGDEQFF,TGTGCCAGCAGCTTGGGACTAGCGGGAGATGAGCAGTTCTTC
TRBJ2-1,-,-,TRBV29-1,CSVEDHFGVPSEQFF,TGCAGCGTTGAAGATCACTTCGGGGTACCGTCCGAGCAGTTCTTC